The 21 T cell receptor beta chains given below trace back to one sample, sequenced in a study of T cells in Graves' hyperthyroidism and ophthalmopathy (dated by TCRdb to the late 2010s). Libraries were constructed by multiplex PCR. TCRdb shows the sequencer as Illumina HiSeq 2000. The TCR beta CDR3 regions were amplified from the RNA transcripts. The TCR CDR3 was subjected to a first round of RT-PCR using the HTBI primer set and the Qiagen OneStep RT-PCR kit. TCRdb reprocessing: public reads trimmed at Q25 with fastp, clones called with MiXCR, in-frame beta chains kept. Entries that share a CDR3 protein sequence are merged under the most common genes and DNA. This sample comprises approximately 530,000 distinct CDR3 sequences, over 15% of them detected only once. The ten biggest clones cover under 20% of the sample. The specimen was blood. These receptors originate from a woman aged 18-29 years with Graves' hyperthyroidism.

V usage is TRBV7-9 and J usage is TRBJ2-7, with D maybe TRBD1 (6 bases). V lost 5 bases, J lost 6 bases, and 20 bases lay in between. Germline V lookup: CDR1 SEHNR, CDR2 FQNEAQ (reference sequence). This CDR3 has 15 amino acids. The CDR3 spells CASSTTWQGRGEQYF. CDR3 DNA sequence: TGTGCCAGCAGCACTACGTGGCAGGGGCGCGGCGAGCAGTACTTC.

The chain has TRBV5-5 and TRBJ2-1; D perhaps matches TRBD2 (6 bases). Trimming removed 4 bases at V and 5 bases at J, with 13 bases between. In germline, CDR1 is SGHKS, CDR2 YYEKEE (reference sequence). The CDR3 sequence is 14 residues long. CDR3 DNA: TGTGCCAGCAGCCCTAGCGCCCTAAACAATGAGCAGTTCTTC. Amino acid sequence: CASSPSALNNEQFF.

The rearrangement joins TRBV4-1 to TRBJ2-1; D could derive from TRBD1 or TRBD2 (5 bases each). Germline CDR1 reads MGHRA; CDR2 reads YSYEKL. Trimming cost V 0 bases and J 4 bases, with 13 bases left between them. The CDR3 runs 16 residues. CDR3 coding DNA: TGCGCCAGCAGCCAAGATGACGGGACGCTTTACAATGAGCAGTTCTTC. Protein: CASSQDDGTLYNEQFF.

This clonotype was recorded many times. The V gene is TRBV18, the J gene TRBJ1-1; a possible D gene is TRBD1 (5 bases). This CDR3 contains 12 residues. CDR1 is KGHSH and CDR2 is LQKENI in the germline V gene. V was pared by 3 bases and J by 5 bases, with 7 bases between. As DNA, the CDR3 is TGTGCCAGCTCACCGGGGGAGACTGAAGCTTTCTTT. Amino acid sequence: CASSPGETEAFF.

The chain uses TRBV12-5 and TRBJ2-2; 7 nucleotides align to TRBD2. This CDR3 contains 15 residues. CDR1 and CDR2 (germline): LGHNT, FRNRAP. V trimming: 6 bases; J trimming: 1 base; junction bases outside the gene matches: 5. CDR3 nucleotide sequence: TGTGCTAGTGGCCCTGGACTAGGGAACACCGGGGAGCTGTTTTTT. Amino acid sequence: CASGPGLGNTGELFF.

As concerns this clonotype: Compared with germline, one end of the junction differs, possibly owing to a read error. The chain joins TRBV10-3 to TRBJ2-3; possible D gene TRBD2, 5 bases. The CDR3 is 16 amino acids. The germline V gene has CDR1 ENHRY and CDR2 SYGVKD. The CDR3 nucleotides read TGTGCCAGCAGTCCGGGGTCCCCTCAGGCCCAAGATACGCAGTATTTT. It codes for CASSPGSPQAQDTQYF.

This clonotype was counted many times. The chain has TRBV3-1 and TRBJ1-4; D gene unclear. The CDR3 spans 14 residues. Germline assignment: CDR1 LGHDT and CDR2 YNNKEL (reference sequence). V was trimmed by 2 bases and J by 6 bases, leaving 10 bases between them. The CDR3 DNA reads TGTGCCAGCAGCCAAAAGGGAATTGATGAAAAACTGTTTTTT. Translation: CASSQKGIDEKLFF. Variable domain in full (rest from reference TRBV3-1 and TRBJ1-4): DTAVSQTPKYLVTQMGNDKSIKCEQNLGHDTMYWYKQDSKKFLKIMFSYNNKELIINETVPNRFSPKSPDKAHLNLHINSLELGDSAVYFCASSQKGIDEKLFFGSGTQLSVL.

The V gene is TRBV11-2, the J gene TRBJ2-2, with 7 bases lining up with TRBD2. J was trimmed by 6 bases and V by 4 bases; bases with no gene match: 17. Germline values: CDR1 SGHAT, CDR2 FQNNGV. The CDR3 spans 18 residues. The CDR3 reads CASSSVFGRHNWAGELFF. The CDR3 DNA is TGTGCCAGCAGCTCCGTTTTCGGGAGGCACAATTGGGCCGGGGAGCTGTTTTTT.

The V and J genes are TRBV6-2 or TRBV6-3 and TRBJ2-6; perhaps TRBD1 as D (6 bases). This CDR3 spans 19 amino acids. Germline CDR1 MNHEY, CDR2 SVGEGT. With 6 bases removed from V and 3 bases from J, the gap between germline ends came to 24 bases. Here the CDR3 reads CASRAPPGVGRSGANVLTF. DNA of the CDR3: TGTGCCAGCAGAGCCCCCCCAGGGGTGGGTCGTAGTGGGGCCAACGTCCTGACTTTC.

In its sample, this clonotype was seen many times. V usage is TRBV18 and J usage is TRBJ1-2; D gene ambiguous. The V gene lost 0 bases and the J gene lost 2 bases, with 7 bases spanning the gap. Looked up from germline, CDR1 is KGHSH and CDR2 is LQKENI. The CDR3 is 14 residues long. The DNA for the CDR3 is TGTGCCAGCTCACCACCGCCGGGCAACTATGGCTACACCTTC. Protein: CASSPPPGNYGYTF.

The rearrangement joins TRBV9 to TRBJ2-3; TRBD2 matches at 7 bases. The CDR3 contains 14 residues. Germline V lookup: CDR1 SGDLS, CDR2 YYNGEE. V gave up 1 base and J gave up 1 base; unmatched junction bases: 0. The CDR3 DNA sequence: TGTGCCAGCAGCGTACTAGCGGGCACAGATACGCAGTATTTT. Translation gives CASSVLAGTDTQYF. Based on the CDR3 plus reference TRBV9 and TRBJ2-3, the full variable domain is DSGVTQTPKHLITATGQRVTLRCSPRSGDLSVYWYQQSLDQGLQFLIQYYNGEERAKGNILERFSAQQFPDLHSELNLSSLELGDSALYFCASSVLAGTDTQYFGPGTRLTVL.

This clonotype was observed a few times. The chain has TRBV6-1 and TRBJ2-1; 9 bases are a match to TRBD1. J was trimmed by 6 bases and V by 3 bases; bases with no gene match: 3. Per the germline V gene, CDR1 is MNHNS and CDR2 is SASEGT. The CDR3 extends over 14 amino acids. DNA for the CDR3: TGTGCCAGCAGTGAGACAGGGGGGAGCAATGAGCAGTTCTTC. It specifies CASSETGGSNEQFF.

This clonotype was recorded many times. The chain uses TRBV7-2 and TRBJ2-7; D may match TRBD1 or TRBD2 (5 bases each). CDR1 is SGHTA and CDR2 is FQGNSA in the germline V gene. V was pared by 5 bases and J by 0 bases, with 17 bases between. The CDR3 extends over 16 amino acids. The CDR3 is CASSRTGTRSSYEQYF. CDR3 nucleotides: TGTGCCAGCAGCCGAACCGGGACCCGAAGCTCCTACGAGCAGTACTTC.

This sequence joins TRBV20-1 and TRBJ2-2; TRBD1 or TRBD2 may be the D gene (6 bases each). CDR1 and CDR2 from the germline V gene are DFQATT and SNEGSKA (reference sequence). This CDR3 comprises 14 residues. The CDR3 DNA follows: TGCAGCTCCCCAGGAGGGGGGCGAACCGGGGAGCTGTTTTTT. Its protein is CSSPGGGRTGELFF.

The CDR3 loop is CASTKYGGLAGVEDTQYF. The CDR3 region has the DNA TGTGCCAGCACAAAATACGGGGGACTAGCGGGAGTGGAAGATACGCAGTATTTT. The gene calls are TRBV12-3 or TRBV12-4 and TRBJ2-3, with 14 bases lining up with TRBD2. V lost 7 bases to trimming and J lost 5 bases; unmatched junction nucleotides: 14. The CDR3 totals 18 residues.

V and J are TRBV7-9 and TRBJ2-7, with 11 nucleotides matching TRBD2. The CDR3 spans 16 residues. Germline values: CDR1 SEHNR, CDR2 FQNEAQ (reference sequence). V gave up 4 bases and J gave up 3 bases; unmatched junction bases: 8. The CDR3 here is CASSSGMGLADYEQYF. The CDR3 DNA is TGTGCCAGCAGCTCGGGGATGGGACTAGCGGACTACGAGCAGTACTTC.

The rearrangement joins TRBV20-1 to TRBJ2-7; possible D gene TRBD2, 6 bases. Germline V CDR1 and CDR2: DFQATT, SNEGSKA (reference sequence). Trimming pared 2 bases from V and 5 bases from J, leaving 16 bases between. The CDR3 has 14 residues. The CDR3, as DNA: TGCAGTGCTAGACACGGGGGACGACTCCACGAGCAGTACTTC. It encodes CSARHGGRLHEQYF.

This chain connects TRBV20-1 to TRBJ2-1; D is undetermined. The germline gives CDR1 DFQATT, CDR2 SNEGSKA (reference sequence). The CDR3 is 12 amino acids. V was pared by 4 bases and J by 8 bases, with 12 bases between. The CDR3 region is CSATLGSDEQFF. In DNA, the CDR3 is TGCAGTGCTACCCTTGGCTCTGATGAGCAGTTCTTC.

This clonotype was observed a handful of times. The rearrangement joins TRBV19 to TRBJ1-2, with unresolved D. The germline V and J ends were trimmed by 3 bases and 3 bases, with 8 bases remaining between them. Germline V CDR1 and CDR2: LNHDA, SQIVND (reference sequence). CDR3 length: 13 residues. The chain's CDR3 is CASSIGRYYGYTF. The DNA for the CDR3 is TGTGCCAGTAGTATTGGCAGATACTATGGCTACACCTTC.

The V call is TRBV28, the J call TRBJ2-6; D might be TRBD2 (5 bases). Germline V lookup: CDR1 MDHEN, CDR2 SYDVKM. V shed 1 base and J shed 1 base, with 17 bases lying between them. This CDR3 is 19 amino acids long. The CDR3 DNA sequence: TGTGCCAGCAGTTTATCGATCGGGGAGTATCTTTCTGGGGCCAACGTCCTGACTTTC. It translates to CASSLSIGEYLSGANVLTF. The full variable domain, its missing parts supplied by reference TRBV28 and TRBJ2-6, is DVKVTQSSRYLVKRTGEKVFLECVQDMDHENMFWYRQDPGLGLRLIYFSYDVKMKEKGDIPEGYSVSREKKERFSLILESASTNQTSMYLCASSLSIGEYLSGANVLTFGAGSRLTVL.

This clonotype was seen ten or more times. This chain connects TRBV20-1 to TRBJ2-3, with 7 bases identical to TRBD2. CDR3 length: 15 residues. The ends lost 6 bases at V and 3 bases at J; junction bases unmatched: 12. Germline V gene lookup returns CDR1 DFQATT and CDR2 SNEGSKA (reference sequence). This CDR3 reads CSAVLAEDMTDTQYF. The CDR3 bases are TGCAGTGCGGTGCTAGCGGAAGATATGACAGATACGCAGTATTTT.